Following are 21 T cell receptor beta chains from one sample sequenced in a study of T cell responses to AZD1222 COVID-19 vaccine. This table comes from immunoSEQ multiplex PCR, and its TCRdb copy is limited to in-frame clones, with some not included. The sample shows some 96,000 clones, roughly 90% of them seen only once. The source was peripheral blood, collected on day 0 of AZD1222 vaccination. Every receptor here comes from an adult in good health.

This clone has more than one count but fewer than ten. This chain connects TRBV27 to TRBJ1-2; D is uncertain. CDR3 length: 14 amino acids. The V gene's germline CDR1 is MNHEY and CDR2 SMNVEV (reference sequence). V lost 0 bases to trimming and J lost 8 bases, with 13 bases between them. This chain's CDR3 is CASSLSSWSRGYTF. The DNA of the CDR3 is TGTGCCAGCAGTTTATCGTCCTGGTCGAGAGGCTACACCTTC.

V and J are TRBV24-1 and TRBJ2-7, with unresolved D. This CDR3 spans 13 amino acids. V was clipped by 4 bases and J by 0 bases, with 6 bases between them. The germline CDR1 and CDR2 sequences are KGHDR and SFDVKD. The CDR3 region has the DNA TGTGCCACCAGTGAAAGATACTCCTACGAGCAGTACTTC. This codes for CATSERYSYEQYF.

The table lists this clone with a few counts. CDR3 region: CASSLSGTGGYEQYF. For the CDR3, the DNA is TGTGCCAGCAGTTTGTCCGGGACAGGGGGCTACGAGCAGTACTTC. The chain links TRBV6-5 to TRBJ2-7; 11 nucleotides agree with TRBD1. Germline values: CDR1 MNHEY, CDR2 SVGAGI. J gave up 3 bases and V 4 bases, and 5 bases lay outside the gene matches. This CDR3 is 15 amino acids long.

This chain links TRBV28 with TRBJ1-5; TRBD1 agrees at 7 bases. The germline CDR1 and CDR2 sequences are MDHEN and SYDVKM. CDR3 length equals 17 residues. V shed 5 bases and J 9 bases; nucleotides not matched to a gene: 19. The CDR3 DNA sequence: TGTGCCAGCAGTCACTCATACGGGACAGTGGACGGAGGGCCCCAGCATTTT. Translated: CASSHSYGTVDGGPQHF. Drawing the rest from reference TRBV28 and TRBJ1-5, the complete variable domain is DVKVTQSSRYLVKRTGEKVFLECVQDMDHENMFWYRQDPGLGLRLIYFSYDVKMKEKGDIPEGYSVSREKKERFSLILESASTNQTSMYLCASSHSYGTVDGGPQHFGDGTRLSIL.

The rearrangement uses TRBV7-9 and TRBJ2-1; the D gene is possibly TRBD2 (5 bases). The CDR3 has 14 residues. V dropped 3 bases and J dropped 5 bases, with 11 bases sitting between them. Germline V gene data show CDR1 as SEHNR and CDR2 as FQNEAQ (reference sequence). CDR3 nucleotide sequence: TGTGCCAGCAGCTTTACGAGGGAACACAATGAGCAGTTCTTC. Translated, it gives CASSFTREHNEQFF. Drawing the rest from reference TRBV7-9 and TRBJ2-1, the complete variable domain is DTGVSQNPRHKITKRGQNVTFRCDPISEHNRLYWYRQTLGQGPEFLTYFQNEAQLEKSRLLSDRFSAERPKGSFSTLEIQRTEQGDSAMYLCASSFTREHNEQFFGPGTRLTVL.

J is TRBJ2-7 and V is TRBV23-1; TRBD1 agrees at 9 bases. TRBV23-1 is flagged as an ORF with uncertain function. This CDR3 has 14 residues. The V gene end was trimmed by 9 bases and the J gene end by 3 bases; junction bases not matched to a gene: 9. This chain's CDR3 is CAREKGTGNYEQYF. CDR3 coding DNA: TGCGCCAGGGAAAAAGGGACAGGGAACTACGAGCAGTACTTC.

The rearrangement uses TRBV30 and TRBJ1-4; the D is unclear. CDR1 is GTSNPN, CDR2 SVGIG, per germline (reference sequence). The CDR3 totals 13 residues. The V end lost 2 bases, the J end lost 6 bases, and 10 bases lay between the germline ends. Here the CDR3 DNA reads TGTGCCTGGAGTATACTATCTTATGAAAAACTGTTTTTT. Protein sequence: CAWSILSYEKLFF. The variable domain in full, with the rest retrieved from reference TRBV30 and TRBJ1-4, is SQTIHQWPATLVQPVGSPLSLECTVEGTSNPNLYWYRQAAGRGLQLLFYSVGIGQISSEVPQNLSASRPQDRQFILSSKKLLLSDSGFYLCAWSILSYEKLFFGSGTQLSVL.

The rearrangement uses TRBV6-1 and TRBJ2-5; TRBD2 matches at 7 bases. V shed 1 base and J 5 bases; nucleotides not matched to a gene: 7. The V gene's germline CDR1 is MNHNS and CDR2 SASEGT. The CDR3 extends over 15 amino acids. The CDR3 nucleotides read TGTGCCAGCAGTGAAGTGGGAGGGTCAGTGGAGACCCAGTACTTC. Encoded protein: CASSEVGGSVETQYF.

In nucleotides, the CDR3 is TGTGCCAGCAGCTTGGCACAGGGCTACGAGCAGTACTTC. Residues: CASSLAQGYEQYF. The chain recombines TRBV5-4 with TRBJ2-7, with a weak D call TRBD1 (6 bases). The germline gives CDR1 SGHNT, CDR2 YYREEE (reference sequence). The CDR3 has 13 residues. V was cut by 0 bases and J by 3 bases, with 7 bases left in between.

The table lists this clone with a count of one. V gene TRBV5-5 combines with J gene TRBJ2-7; a possible D gene is TRBD1 (5 bases). The CDR3 has 15 residues. The germline V gene encodes CDR1 SGHKS and CDR2 YYEKEE (reference sequence). Trimming pared 4 bases from V and 6 bases from J, leaving 20 bases between. CDR3 loop: CASSHMQGGNSEQYF. As DNA, the CDR3 is TGTGCCAGCAGCCACATGCAGGGTGGGAATTCCGAGCAGTACTTC.

CDR3 in amino acids: CASSSPEGRYGYTF. The CDR3 DNA reads TGTGCCAGCAGCTCCCCCGAGGGCCGCTATGGCTACACCTTC. The V call is TRBV3-1 (or the pseudogene TRBV3-2), the J call TRBJ1-2; unclear D gene. Germline CDR1 reads LGHDT; CDR2 reads YNNKEL (reference sequence). The V gene lost 5 bases and the J gene lost 4 bases, with 14 bases spanning the gap. The CDR3 spans 14 residues.

The chain combines TRBV7-3 with TRBJ1-1; 10 bases align to TRBD1. The germline CDR1 and CDR2 sequences are SGHTA and FQGTGA. Trimming cost V 3 bases and J 0 bases; bases outside gene matches: 4. The CDR3 sequence is 16 residues long. CDR3 region: CASSFAGTGVNTEAFF. CDR3 in DNA: TGTGCCAGCAGCTTCGCCGGGACAGGGGTGAACACTGAAGCTTTCTTT.

V gene TRBV19 combines with J gene TRBJ2-5, with 7 nucleotides matching TRBD2. Germline loops: CDR1 LNHDA, CDR2 SQIVND (reference sequence). The V and J ends lost 5 bases and 0 bases, in that order; junction bases with no gene match: 6. This CDR3 region has 15 residues. CDR3 amino acids: CASSPSGWYQETQYF. The CDR3 DNA reads TGTGCCAGTAGTCCTAGCGGTTGGTACCAAGAGACCCAGTACTTC.

V is TRBV27 and J is TRBJ2-2; 12 bases are shared with TRBD2. Germline CDR1 is MNHEY and CDR2 is SMNVEV (reference sequence). After removal of 5 bases from V and 5 bases from J, the junction contained 6 bases not matched to a gene. The CDR3 has 16 residues. The CDR3 protein is CASSGRLAGETGELFF. The DNA of the CDR3 is TGTGCCAGCAGTGGCCGACTAGCGGGAGAAACCGGGGAGCTGTTTTTT.

For the CDR3, the DNA is TGTGCCAGCAGTGAATCCAGGGACACCGGGGAGCTGTTTTTT. Its protein product is CASSESRDTGELFF. The V gene is TRBV25-1, the J gene TRBJ2-2; weak D call: TRBD1 (5 bases). The V gene lost 1 base and the J gene lost 3 bases, with 6 bases spanning the gap. This CDR3 comprises 14 residues. Germline V gene sequence: CDR1 MGHDK, CDR2 SYGVNS. Full variable domain (missing parts from reference TRBV25-1 and TRBJ2-2): EADIYQTPRYLVIGTGKKITLECSQTMGHDKMYWYQQDPGMELHLIHYSYGVNSTEKGDLSSESTVSRIRTEHFPLTLESARPSHTSQYLCASSESRDTGELFFGEGSRLTVL.

This clone was observed at least ten times. V usage is TRBV27 and J usage is TRBJ2-1; 13 nucleotides match TRBD2. The CDR3 contains 19 residues. Germline values: CDR1 MNHEY, CDR2 SMNVEV (reference sequence). The trim removed 3 bases at V and 15 bases at J, leaving 23 bases unmatched. The DNA of the CDR3 is TGTGCCAGCAGTTTTTCCCCCCCGCGACCAACTAGCGGGAGGGCCTCTATGTTCTTC. Translated: CASSFSPPRPTSGRASMFF.

The chain carries TRBV19 and TRBJ1-1; weak D call: TRBD1 (5 bases). Trimming removed 3 bases at V and 3 bases at J, with 8 bases between. Germline V gene sequence: CDR1 LNHDA, CDR2 SQIVND (reference sequence). The CDR3 covers 13 residues. Here the CDR3 reads CASSIARDTEAFF. The CDR3 DNA is TGTGCCAGTAGTATTGCCAGGGACACTGAAGCTTTCTTT.

The chain joins TRBV11-3 to TRBJ2-2; D possibly corresponds to TRBD2 (5 bases). Germline CDR1 is SGHNT and CDR2 is YENEEA. The V and J ends lost 3 bases and 5 bases respectively, with 7 bases between them. CDR3 length: 13 amino acids. Here the CDR3 reads CASSLTGTGELFF. The CDR3, as DNA: TGTGCCAGCAGCTTGACGGGAACCGGGGAGCTGTTTTTT.

This clone has just one count. V and J are TRBV5-4 and TRBJ1-2, with 7 positions matching TRBD1. V lost 2 bases to trimming and J lost 11 bases; unmatched junction nucleotides: 9. CDR1 is SGHNT, CDR2 YYREEE, per germline (reference sequence). The CDR3 spans 13 residues. The CDR3 DNA reads TGTGCCAGCAGCTTTGAAAGGGGGCGTAGTTACACCTTC. It codes for CASSFERGRSYTF.

The chain uses TRBV27 and TRBJ1-2; no clear D. V dropped 8 bases and J dropped 2 bases, with 15 bases sitting between them. Germline CDR1 MNHEY, CDR2 SMNVEV (reference sequence). The CDR3 extends over 14 amino acids. CDR3 sequence (DNA): TGTGCCAGCTCTCTAGGAGGGTACAACTATGGCTACACCTTC. As protein: CASSLGGYNYGYTF.

This clone has only one observation. The CDR3 region is CASRNPGAGNTIYF. The CDR3 bases are TGTGCCAGTAGAAATCCGGGGGCTGGAAACACCATATATTTT. V and J are TRBV19 and TRBJ1-3; a weak D match, TRBD1 (5 bases). Trimming shortened V by 6 bases and J by 2 bases, and 11 bases separated the two germline ends. Germline loops: CDR1 LNHDA, CDR2 SQIVND (reference sequence). CDR3 length: 14 residues. Full variable domain (missing parts from reference TRBV19 and TRBJ1-3): DGGITQSPKYLFRKEGQNVTLSCEQNLNHDAMYWYRQDPGQGLRLIYYSQIVNDFQKGDIAEGYSVSREKKESFPLTVTSAQKNPTAFYLCASRNPGAGNTIYFGEGSWLTVV.